These 18 T cell receptor beta chains originate from one sample sequenced in a study of blood T cell repertoires in COVID-19. Measured with immunoSEQ multiplex PCR; TCRdb has only the in-frame clones, and not every one. The profile shows a few hundred thousand clones, about 86% of them singletons. Sample: PBMCs or T cells enriched from blood (not recorded which). The receptor set was obtained from a woman between 40 and 55 years old with acute COVID-19.

This rearrangement joins TRBV28 to TRBJ1-2; D possibly corresponds to TRBD1 (6 bases). Germline-derived CDR1 and CDR2 are MDHEN and SYDVKM. V was trimmed by 6 bases and J by 0 bases, leaving 14 bases between them. The CDR3 contains 15 residues. The CDR3 here is CASSPGGGPNYGYTF. The CDR3 coding sequence is TGTGCCAGCAGCCCTGGGGGGGGGCCTAACTATGGCTACACCTTC.

This chain's CDR3 is CASSSVGLGFYNEQFF. CDR3 in DNA: TGTGCCAGCAGCTCCGTGGGACTAGGATTCTACAATGAGCAGTTCTTC. The chain has TRBV7-9 and TRBJ2-1; TRBD2 matches 8 bases. J was trimmed by 3 bases and V by 4 bases; bases with no gene match: 8. This CDR3 is built from 16 residues. The germline V gene has CDR1 SEHNR and CDR2 FQNEAQ (reference sequence).

This rearrangement joins TRBV27 to TRBJ2-7; D may be TRBD2 (6 bases). The CDR3 consists of 13 residues. Trimming pared 3 bases from V and 7 bases from J, leaving 13 bases between. CDR1 and CDR2 from the germline V gene are MNHEY and SMNVEV (reference sequence). This CDR3 reads CASSFRRGFEQYF. The CDR3 DNA follows: TGTGCCAGCAGTTTCAGGAGGGGTTTTGAGCAGTACTTC.

The V and J genes are TRBV11-3 and TRBJ2-2; TRBD2 aligns across 8 bases. J was trimmed by 6 bases and V by 2 bases; bases with no gene match: 5. CDR3 size: 15 residues. The germline V gene has CDR1 SGHNT and CDR2 YENEEA. CDR3 sequence (DNA): TGTGCCAGCAGCTTAATGCGGACTAGCCCCGGGGAGCTGTTTTTT. This sequence encodes CASSLMRTSPGELFF.

The chain employs TRBV13 and TRBJ1-2; the match to TRBD1 covers 7 bases. The CDR3 consists of 15 residues. V shed 1 base, J shed 6 bases, and the junction held 8 bases outside the gene matches. Germline V CDR1 and CDR2: PRHDT, FYEKMQ (reference sequence). CDR3 residues: CASSLDDRELDGYTF. Here the CDR3 DNA reads TGTGCCAGCAGCTTAGACGACAGGGAGTTAGATGGCTACACCTTC.

The CDR3 DNA reads TGTGCCACCGCGTTGGACAGGGGCTATACCGGGGAGCTGTTTTTT. Its protein product is CATALDRGYTGELFF. This sequence joins TRBV15 and TRBJ2-2; 9 nucleotides line up with TRBD1. The CDR3 runs to 15 residues. Germline CDR1 reads LNHNV; CDR2 reads YYDKDF (reference sequence). V dropped 8 bases and J dropped 5; count of bases not matched to a gene: 9.

V gene TRBV7-9 combines with J gene TRBJ1-1; D not certain. Trimming pared 1 base from V and 1 base from J, leaving 7 bases between. CDR3 length: 14 residues. Germline values: CDR1 SEHNR, CDR2 FQNEAQ (reference sequence). The CDR3 region is CASSLGDRNTEAFF. As DNA, the CDR3 is TGTGCCAGCAGCTTAGGCGATAGGAACACTGAAGCTTTCTTT.

The chain uses TRBV7-2 and TRBJ1-1; 9 positions agree with TRBD1. This CDR3 has 14 residues. Trimming at V came to 7 bases and at J to 4 bases, leaving 7 bases not matched to a gene. Germline V gene lookup returns CDR1 SGHTA and CDR2 FQGNSA. The CDR3 loop is CASTWGQGGTEAFF. CDR3 DNA: TGTGCCAGCACCTGGGGACAGGGTGGCACTGAAGCTTTCTTT.

The chain recombines TRBV18 with TRBJ2-7, with a tentative D call TRBD2 (5 bases). The CDR3 length is 14 residues. The germline V and J ends were trimmed by 3 bases and 2 bases, with 11 bases remaining between them. Germline CDR1 KGHSH, CDR2 LQKENI. CDR3 DNA: TGTGCCAGCTCACCGGAGGACGGAGCCTACGAGCAGTACTTC. Encoded protein: CASSPEDGAYEQYF.

The chain links TRBV30 to TRBJ1-2; D is possibly TRBD1 (5 bases). From germline, CDR1 is GTSNPN and CDR2 SVGIG (reference sequence). This CDR3 spans 11 amino acids. V lost 3 bases and J lost 9, with 11 bases in between. The CDR3 nucleotides are TGTGCCTGGAGGTGGGGCTGGAGCTACACCTTC. It translates to CAWRWGWSYTF.

V is TRBV18 and J is TRBJ2-1; perhaps TRBD2 as D (6 bases). Germline CDR1 and CDR2: KGHSH and LQKENI. CDR3 length equals 16 residues. V lost 0 bases and J 9 bases, leaving 18 bases between the germline ends. The CDR3 sequence: CASSPPLVGGVGEQFF. CDR3 bases: TGTGCCAGCTCACCACCTTTGGTTGGAGGGGTTGGTGAGCAGTTCTTC.

V usage is TRBV7-5 and J usage is TRBJ1-1. TRBV7-5 is annotated as a pseudogene. The CDR3 is 15 residues long. The CDR3 region has the DNA TGTGTCAGAAGCTTTTTGATAGCGTTGAACACTGAAGCTTTCTTT. This encodes CVRSFLIALNTEAFF.

This chain joins TRBV3-1 (or the pseudogene TRBV3-2) and TRBJ2-1; D gene uncertain. The V and J ends lost 4 bases and 2 bases respectively, with 12 bases between them. The CDR3 runs 15 residues. Germline values: CDR1 LGHDT, CDR2 YNNKEL (reference sequence). This CDR3 reads CASSLRARAYNEQFF. CDR3 DNA sequence: TGTGCCAGCAGCCTCCGCGCGCGCGCCTACAATGAGCAGTTCTTC.

V and J are TRBV12-3 or TRBV12-4 and TRBJ1-5; D remains unclear. The CDR3 length is 12 residues. Trimming took off 6 bases at V and 6 bases at J, with 9 bases between the two ends. CDR3 coding DNA: TGTGCCAGCAGCTCTATTAGTCAGCCCCAGCATTTT. Protein sequence: CASSSISQPQHF.

The rearrangement links TRBV4-2 to TRBJ2-3, with a possible D match to TRBD2 (5 bases). CDR3 length: 16 residues. V gave up 1 base and J gave up 0 bases, with 11 bases separating them. Looked up from germline, CDR1 is LGHNA and CDR2 is YNFKEQ. CDR3 protein: CASSQGGATSTDTQYF. Written as DNA, the CDR3 is TGTGCCAGCAGCCAAGGGGGAGCTACTAGCACAGATACGCAGTATTTT.

V gene TRBV14 combines with J gene TRBJ2-7; D possibly corresponds to TRBD1 (5 bases). Germline CDR1 and CDR2: SGHDN and FVKESK. The CDR3 is made up of 13 amino acids. Trimming pared 3 bases from V and 2 bases from J, leaving 8 bases between. The CDR3 bases are TGTGCCAGCAGCCACGACAGTACCTACGAGCAGTACTTC. It translates to CASSHDSTYEQYF.

The table lists this clone with a count of one. This rearrangement joins TRBV3-1 (or the pseudogene TRBV3-2) to TRBJ2-1; TRBD1 aligns across 7 bases. V lost 8 bases to trimming and J lost 4 bases; unmatched junction nucleotides: 8. This CDR3 comprises 14 residues. The germline CDR1 and CDR2 sequences are LGHDT and YNNKEL (reference sequence). The chain's CDR3 is CASGAGTDYNEQFF. CDR3 DNA sequence: TGTGCCAGCGGCGCCGGGACAGATTACAATGAGCAGTTCTTC.

The chain couples TRBV11-2 to TRBJ2-5; a possible D gene is TRBD2 (6 bases). Deletions cut 5 bases from V and 3 bases from J, with 19 bases between. Per the germline V gene, CDR1 is SGHAT and CDR2 is FQNNGV. This CDR3 has 16 amino acids. Written as DNA, the CDR3 is TGTGCCAGCAGCCTAGGTGCGACTAGTACAGAAGAGACCCAGTACTTC. It yields the protein CASSLGATSTEETQYF.